The T cell receptor (beta chain) described here comes from a study of T cell responses to AZD1222 COVID-19 vaccine. Remarks on this clone: Its antigen is currently unknown.

Study outcomes and limitations: White British donors predominated, females outnumbered males, and clonal diversity was possibly underestimated. Seropositive AZD1222 recipients at baseline numbered only five to seven.

Sequenced by immunoSEQ multiplex PCR; TCRdb stores in-frame clones only, minus some. Altogether 150,000 or so clones are present, approximately 91% being singletons, with the ten largest covering roughly 1.6%. The clonotype originates from an adult who received the AZD1222 COVID-19 vaccine. The input for sequencing was peripheral blood, taken 28 days after the second AZD1222 dose.

The CDR3 DNA reads TGTGCCAGCAGCTTGGAGGGTAGAGGATCACCCCTCCACTTT. Residues: CASSLEGRGSPLHF. The chain couples TRBV13 to TRBJ1-6; D not resolved. V dropped 3 bases and J dropped 10 bases, with 13 bases sitting between them. The CDR3 spans 14 residues. In germline, CDR1 is PRHDT, CDR2 FYEKMQ (reference sequence).